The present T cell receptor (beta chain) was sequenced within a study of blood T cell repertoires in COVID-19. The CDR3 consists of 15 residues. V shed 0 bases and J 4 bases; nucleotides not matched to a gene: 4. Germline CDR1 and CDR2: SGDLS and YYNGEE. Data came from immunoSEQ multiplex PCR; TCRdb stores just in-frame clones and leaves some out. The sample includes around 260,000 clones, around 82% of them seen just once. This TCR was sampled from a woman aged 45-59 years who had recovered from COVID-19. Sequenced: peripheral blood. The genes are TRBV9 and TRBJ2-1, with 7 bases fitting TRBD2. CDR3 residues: CASSVVGGGYNEQFF. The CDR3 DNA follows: TGTGCCAGCAGCGTAGTCGGGGGAGGGTACAATGAGCAGTTCTTC.